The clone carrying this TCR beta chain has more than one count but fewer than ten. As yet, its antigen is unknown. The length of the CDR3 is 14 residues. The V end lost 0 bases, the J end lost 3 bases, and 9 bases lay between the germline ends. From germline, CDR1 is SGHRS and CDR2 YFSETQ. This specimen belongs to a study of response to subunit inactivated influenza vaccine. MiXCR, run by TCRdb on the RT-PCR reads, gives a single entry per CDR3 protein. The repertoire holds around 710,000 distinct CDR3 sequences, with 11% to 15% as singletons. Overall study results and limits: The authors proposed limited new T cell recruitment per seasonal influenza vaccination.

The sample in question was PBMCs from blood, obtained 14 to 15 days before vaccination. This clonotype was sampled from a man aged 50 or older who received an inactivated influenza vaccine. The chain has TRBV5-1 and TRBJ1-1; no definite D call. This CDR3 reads CASSLAVPYTEAFF. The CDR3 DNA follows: TGCGCCAGCAGCTTGGCTGTCCCGTACACTGAAGCTTTCTTT.